A selection of T cell receptor beta chains follows, all from one sample in a study of blood T cell repertoires in COVID-19. Only in-frame clones appear in the TCRdb table, and some are missing; sequencing was by immunoSEQ multiplex PCR. There are about 300,000 clones in the sample; around nine tenths occur only once, and over 1% lies in the top ten. The sequencing sample was made of peripheral blood. The receptors originated from a man between 65 and 85 years old with acute or convalescent COVID-19. Both conserved end residues are part of each CDR3. The order of the fields is V gene, clone size, D gene, J gene, CDR3 protein, CDR3 DNA. D genes are given only for firm matches. Clone size is given for some rows only: seen once, a few or many times, or a class if the clone is expanded.

V: TRBV18
size: .
D: TRBD2
J: TRBJ2-1
CDR3: CASSPARLAGGDEQFF
DNA: TGTGCCAGCTCACCGGCCCGTCTAGCGGGAGGTGATGAGCAGTTCTTC

V: TRBV10-3
size: .
D: TRBD2
J: TRBJ2-3
CDR3: CAISESSSGRGGDTQYF
DNA: TGTGCCATCAGTGAGTCGTCTAGCGGGAGGGGAGGGGATACGCAGTATTTT

V: TRBV4-3
size: .
D: TRBD1
J: TRBJ2-3
CDR3: CASSLQLRQGMGTDTQYF
DNA: TGCGCCAGCAGCCTCCAATTAAGACAGGGGATGGGCACAGATACGCAGTATTTT

V: TRBV30
size: few
D: TRBD1
J: TRBJ2-2
CDR3: CAWSAVGTGVPGELFF
DNA: TGTGCCTGGAGCGCAGTAGGGACAGGGGTCCCCGGGGAGCTGTTTTTT

V: TRBV27
size: .
D: .
J: TRBJ1-2
CDR3: CASSPAGPTGYTF
DNA: TGTGCCAGCAGCCCTGCAGGGCCTACGGGCTACACCTTC

V: TRBV18
size: .
D: TRBD2
J: TRBJ2-7
CDR3: CASSPSGGEFPYEQYF
DNA: TGTGCCAGCTCACCGAGCGGGGGGGAATTCCCCTACGAGCAGTACTTC

V: TRBV5-1
size: .
D: TRBD2
J: TRBJ2-3
CDR3: CASSLGGGALADTQYF
DNA: TGCGCCAGCAGCTTAGGCGGGGGGGCCTTGGCAGATACGCAGTATTTT

V: TRBV9
size: .
D: TRBD1
J: TRBJ2-1
CDR3: CASSPSTGGGSYNEQFF
DNA: TGTGCCAGCAGCCCTTCGACAGGGGGCGGATCCTACAATGAGCAGTTCTTC

V: TRBV2
size: .
D: TRBD1
J: TRBJ1-2
CDR3: CASSEAGTGYGYTF
DNA: TGTGCCAGCAGTGAAGCGGGGACAGGCTATGGCTACACCTTC

V: TRBV19
size: .
D: .
J: TRBJ1-6
CDR3: CASSSSQGDSPLHF
DNA: TGTGCCAGTAGTAGTTCACAGGGAGATTCACCCCTCCACTTT

V: TRBV7-2
size: .
D: .
J: TRBJ1-2
CDR3: CASSLSISKDGYTF
DNA: TGTGCCAGCAGCTTATCCATCAGTAAAGATGGCTACACCTTC

V: TRBV11-3
size: .
D: .
J: TRBJ2-3
CDR3: CASSPSTGHTQYF
DNA: TGTGCCAGCAGCCCCTCCACAGGGCATACGCAGTATTTT

V: TRBV11-2
size: .
D: .
J: TRBJ2-2
CDR3: CASSLSGRNTGELFF
DNA: TGTGCCAGCAGCTTAAGCGGGCGTAACACCGGGGAGCTGTTTTTT

V: TRBV7-2
size: .
D: TRBD1
J: TRBJ2-7
CDR3: CASSLIGQGATYEQYF
DNA: TGTGCCAGCAGCTTAATCGGACAGGGGGCTACCTACGAGCAGTACTTC

V: TRBV28
size: once
D: TRBD2
J: TRBJ2-1
CDR3: CASSSGGTNSASEQFF
DNA: TGTGCCAGCAGCTCTGGGGGGACTAACTCGGCGAGTGAGCAGTTCTTC

V: TRBV28
size: .
D: .
J: TRBJ1-5
CDR3: CASSPRLGSNQPQHF
DNA: TGTGCCAGCAGCCCTAGACTTGGGAGCAATCAGCCCCAGCATTTT

V: TRBV2
size: .
D: .
J: TRBJ1-5
CDR3: CASSVATDLGPQHF
DNA: TGTGCCAGCAGTGTGGCCACCGACTTAGGTCCCCAGCATTTT

V: TRBV27
size: .
D: .
J: TRBJ1-1
CDR3: CASSQGTFRAEAFF
DNA: TGTGCCAGCAGTCAGGGGACATTTAGGGCTGAAGCTTTCTTT

V: TRBV19
size: .
D: TRBD1
J: TRBJ1-2
CDR3: CASSSGTEGGRYYGYTF
DNA: TGTGCCAGTAGTAGCGGGACAGAGGGAGGCCGATACTATGGCTACACCTTC

V: TRBV9
size: .
D: .
J: TRBJ1-1
CDR3: CASSVSGNTEAFF
DNA: TGTGCCAGCAGCGTATCCGGGAACACTGAAGCTTTCTTT

V: TRBV18
size: .
D: .
J: TRBJ2-5
CDR3: CASSPPARETQYF
DNA: TGTGCCAGCTCACCACCGGCCCGAGAGACCCAGTACTTC

V: TRBV10-1
size: .
D: TRBD2
J: TRBJ2-3
CDR3: CASSQPGTSGSSSTDTQYF
DNA: TGCGCCAGCAGTCAGCCCGGGACTAGCGGGAGTTCTAGCACAGATACGCAGTATTTT

V: TRBV7-9
size: .
D: .
J: TRBJ2-6
CDR3: CASSRARGASGANVLTF
DNA: TGTGCCAGCAGTCGTGCCAGGGGGGCCTCTGGGGCCAACGTCCTGACTTTC

V: TRBV13
size: .
D: .
J: TRBJ2-7
CDR3: CASSLSSAGGFSYEQYF
DNA: TGTGCCAGCAGCTTATCTAGCGCAGGGGGATTCTCCTACGAGCAGTACTTC

V: TRBV5-6
size: few
D: .
J: TRBJ1-2
CDR3: CASSWGTEPYGYTF
DNA: TGTGCCAGCAGCTGGGGGACTGAACCCTATGGCTACACCTTC

V: TRBV6-6
size: .
D: TRBD2
J: TRBJ2-1
CDR3: CASSRPGLAGYYNEQFF
DNA: TGTGCCAGCAGTCGCCCGGGACTAGCGGGATACTACAATGAGCAGTTCTTC

V: TRBV14
size: .
D: TRBD2
J: TRBJ2-2
CDR3: CATRLAGSGELFF
DNA: TGTGCCACCCGTCTAGCGGGATCCGGGGAGCTGTTTTTT

V: TRBV5-1
size: once
D: TRBD2
J: TRBJ2-3
CDR3: CASSLGSRGSADTQYF
DNA: TGCGCCAGCAGCTTGGGATCGCGCGGGAGCGCAGATACGCAGTATTTT

V: TRBV6-2/TRBV6-3
size: .
D: TRBD2
J: TRBJ2-7
CDR3: CASSYYGSGRASREQYF
DNA: TGTGCCAGCAGTTATTATGGAAGCGGGAGGGCCTCTCGCGAGCAGTACTTC

V: TRBV30
size: .
D: .
J: TRBJ1-3
CDR3: CACRESGNTIYF
DNA: TGTGCCTGCCGCGAGTCTGGAAACACCATATATTTT

V: TRBV5-1
size: .
D: .
J: TRBJ2-7
CDR3: CASSLATDSYEQYF
DNA: TGCGCCAGCAGCCTAGCAACGGACTCCTACGAGCAGTACTTC

V: TRBV7-9
size: .
D: TRBD2
J: TRBJ2-7
CDR3: CASSPGGDFSYEQYF
DNA: TGTGCCAGCAGCCCTGGGGGGGACTTTTCCTACGAGCAGTACTTC

V: TRBV5-6
size: .
D: TRBD1
J: TRBJ2-5
CDR3: CASSRADRGPQYF
DNA: TGTGCCAGCAGCCGAGCGGACAGGGGGCCCCAGTACTTC

V: TRBV7-2
size: .
D: .
J: TRBJ1-4
CDR3: CASSLDLSNEKLFF
DNA: TGTGCCAGCAGCTTAGATCTGTCTAATGAAAAACTGTTTTTT

V: TRBV7-9
size: .
D: TRBD1
J: TRBJ1-2
CDR3: CASSWPGQGSYGYTF
DNA: TGTGCCAGCAGCTGGCCGGGACAGGGTTCCTATGGCTACACCTTC

V: TRBV5-1
size: .
D: .
J: TRBJ2-5
CDR3: CASSLMEETQYF
DNA: TGCGCCAGCAGCTTGATGGAGGAGACCCAGTACTTC

V: TRBV6-5
size: .
D: TRBD1
J: TRBJ1-6
CDR3: CASSDGGGHSPLHF
DNA: TGTGCCAGCAGCGACGGAGGGGGCCATTCACCCCTCCACTTT

V: TRBV6-6
size: .
D: TRBD1
J: TRBJ1-2
CDR3: CASLAGTAWDGYTF
DNA: TGTGCCAGCCTTGCCGGGACAGCATGGGATGGCTACACCTTC

V: TRBV30
size: .
D: TRBD1
J: TRBJ2-5
CDR3: CAWRPTGVETQYF
DNA: TGTGCCTGGAGGCCGACAGGGGTCGAGACCCAGTACTTC

V: TRBV2
size: .
D: TRBD1
J: TRBJ1-5
CDR3: CASSVIGSNRGGNQPQHF
DNA: TGTGCCAGCAGCGTTATAGGATCAAACAGGGGGGGTAATCAGCCCCAGCATTTT

V: TRBV5-4
size: .
D: TRBD2
J: TRBJ2-7
CDR3: CASSSRSGNHEQYF
DNA: TGTGCCAGCAGCTCACGTAGCGGGAATCACGAGCAGTACTTC

V: TRBV29-1
size: .
D: TRBD1
J: TRBJ2-1
CDR3: CSVDRDSYNEQFF
DNA: TGCAGCGTTGACCGGGACAGCTACAATGAGCAGTTCTTC

V: TRBV19
size: .
D: .
J: TRBJ1-6
CDR3: CASSIRGNNSPLHF
DNA: TGTGCCAGTAGTATACGGGGGAACAATTCACCCCTCCACTTT

V: TRBV27
size: once
D: .
J: TRBJ1-2
CDR3: CASSQTREDGYTF
DNA: TGTGCCAGCAGCCAAACACGAGAGGATGGCTACACCTTC